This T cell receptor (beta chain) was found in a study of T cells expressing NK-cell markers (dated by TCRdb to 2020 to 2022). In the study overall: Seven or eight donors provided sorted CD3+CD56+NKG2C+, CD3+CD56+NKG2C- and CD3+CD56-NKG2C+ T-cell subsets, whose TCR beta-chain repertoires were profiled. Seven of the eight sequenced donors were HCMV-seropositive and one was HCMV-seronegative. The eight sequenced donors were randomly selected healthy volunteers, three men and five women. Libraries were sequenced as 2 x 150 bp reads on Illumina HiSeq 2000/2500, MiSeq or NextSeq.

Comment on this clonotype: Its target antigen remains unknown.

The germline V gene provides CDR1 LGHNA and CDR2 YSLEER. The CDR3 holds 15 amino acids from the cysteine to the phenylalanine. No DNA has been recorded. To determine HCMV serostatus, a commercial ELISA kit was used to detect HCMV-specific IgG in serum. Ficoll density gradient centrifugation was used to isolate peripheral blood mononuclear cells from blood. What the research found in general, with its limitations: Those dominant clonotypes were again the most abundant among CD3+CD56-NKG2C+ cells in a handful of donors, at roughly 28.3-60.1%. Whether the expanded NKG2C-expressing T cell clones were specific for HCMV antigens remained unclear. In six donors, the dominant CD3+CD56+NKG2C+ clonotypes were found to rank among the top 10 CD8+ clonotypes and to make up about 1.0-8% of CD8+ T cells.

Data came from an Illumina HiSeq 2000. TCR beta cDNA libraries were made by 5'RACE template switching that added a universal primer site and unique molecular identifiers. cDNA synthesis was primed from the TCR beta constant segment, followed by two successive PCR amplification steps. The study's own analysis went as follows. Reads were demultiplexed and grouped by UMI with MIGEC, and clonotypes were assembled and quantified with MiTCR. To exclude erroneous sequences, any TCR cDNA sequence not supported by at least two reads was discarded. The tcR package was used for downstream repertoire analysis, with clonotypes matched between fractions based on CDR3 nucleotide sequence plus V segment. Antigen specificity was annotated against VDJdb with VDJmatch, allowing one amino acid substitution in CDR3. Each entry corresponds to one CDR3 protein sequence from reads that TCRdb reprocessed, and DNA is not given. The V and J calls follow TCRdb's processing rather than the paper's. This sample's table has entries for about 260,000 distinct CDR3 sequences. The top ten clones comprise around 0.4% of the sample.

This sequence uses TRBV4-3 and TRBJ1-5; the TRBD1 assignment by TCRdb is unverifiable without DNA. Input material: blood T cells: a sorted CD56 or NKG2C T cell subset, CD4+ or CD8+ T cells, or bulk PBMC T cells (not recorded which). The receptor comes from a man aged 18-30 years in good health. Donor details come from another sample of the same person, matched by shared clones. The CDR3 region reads CASSQDPGGYQPQHF.